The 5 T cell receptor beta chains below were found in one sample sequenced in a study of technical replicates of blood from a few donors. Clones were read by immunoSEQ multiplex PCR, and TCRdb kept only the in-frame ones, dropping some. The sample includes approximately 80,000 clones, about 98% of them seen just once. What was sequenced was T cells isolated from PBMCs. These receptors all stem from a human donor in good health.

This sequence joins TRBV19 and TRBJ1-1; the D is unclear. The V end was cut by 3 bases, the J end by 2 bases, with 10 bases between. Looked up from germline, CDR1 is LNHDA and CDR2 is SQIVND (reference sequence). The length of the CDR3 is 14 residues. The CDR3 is CASSIHHSNTEAFF. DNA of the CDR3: TGTGCCAGTAGTATTCATCATAGTAACACTGAAGCTTTCTTT.

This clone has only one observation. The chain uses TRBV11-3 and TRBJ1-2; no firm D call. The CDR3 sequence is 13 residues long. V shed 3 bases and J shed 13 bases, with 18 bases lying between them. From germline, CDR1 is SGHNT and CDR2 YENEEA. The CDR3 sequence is CASSFPRRFSVTF. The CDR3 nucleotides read TGTGCCAGCAGCTTCCCTAGACGGTTCAGTGTCACCTTC.

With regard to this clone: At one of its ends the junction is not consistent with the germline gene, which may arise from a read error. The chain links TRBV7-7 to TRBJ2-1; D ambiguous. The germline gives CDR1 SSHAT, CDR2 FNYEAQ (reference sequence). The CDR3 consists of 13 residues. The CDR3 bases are TGTGCTAGCAGCCCAGACTCATACAATGAGCAGTTCTTC. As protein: CASSPDSYNEQFF.

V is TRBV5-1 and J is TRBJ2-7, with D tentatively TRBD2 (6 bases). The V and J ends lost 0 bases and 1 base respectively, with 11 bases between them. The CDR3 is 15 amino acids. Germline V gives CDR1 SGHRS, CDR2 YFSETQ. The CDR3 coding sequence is TGCGCCAGCAGCTTGGGTGGGGGAGGATCCTACGAGCAGTACTTC. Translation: CASSLGGGGSYEQYF.

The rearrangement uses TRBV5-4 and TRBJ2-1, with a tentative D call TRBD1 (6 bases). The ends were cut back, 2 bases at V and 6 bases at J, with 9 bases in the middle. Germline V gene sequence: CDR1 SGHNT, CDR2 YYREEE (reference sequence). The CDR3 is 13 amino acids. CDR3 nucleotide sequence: TGTGCCAGCAGCTTACAGGGTGGCAATGAGCAGTTCTTC. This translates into CASSLQGGNEQFF.